Following are 24 T cell receptor beta chains from one sample sequenced in a study of T cells in Graves' hyperthyroidism and ophthalmopathy. It was RNA transcripts that yielded the amplified TCR beta CDR3 regions. A set of HTBI primers served as the primers for a first-round RT-PCR of the TCR CDR3. TCRdb reprocessed the multiplex PCR reads via MiXCR and lists one record per CDR3 protein. The data contain about 740,000 distinct CDR3 sequences, around 15% of them singletons. Sequencing was performed on blood. All receptors derive from a woman under 30 with Graves' hyperthyroidism.

At least ten counts were recorded for this clonotype. The V gene is TRBV20-1, the J gene TRBJ2-2; TRBD1 matches 7 bases. The junction had 8 bases not matched to a gene; V was cut back by 4 bases and J by 6 bases. CDR1 and CDR2 from the germline V gene are DFQATT and SNEGSKA (reference sequence). The CDR3 is 14 residues long. The CDR3 bases are TGCAGTGCTACCGACAGGGCGGATTCCGGGGAGCTGTTTTTT. It specifies CSATDRADSGELFF.

This clonotype came up a few times. J is TRBJ2-7 and V is TRBV20-1; 9 bases match TRBD2. The ends lost 5 bases at V and 2 bases at J; junction bases unmatched: 10. In germline, CDR1 is DFQATT, CDR2 SNEGSKA (reference sequence). This CDR3 comprises 15 residues. CDR3 in amino acids: CSAPSRLAAPYEQYF. As DNA, the CDR3 is TGCAGTGCTCCTTCTCGACTAGCGGCACCCTACGAGCAGTACTTC.

There are many counts of this clonotype. The chain links TRBV11-2 to TRBJ2-7; TRBD1 might be the D (6 bases). V lost 2 bases to trimming and J lost 1 base, with 15 bases between them. The CDR3 extends over 16 amino acids. CDR1 and CDR2 (germline): SGHAT, FQNNGV. CDR3 sequence reads: CASSLTNPQGSYEQYF. The DNA of the CDR3 is TGTGCCAGCAGCTTAACGAACCCACAGGGTTCCTACGAGCAGTACTTC.

This clonotype was recorded many times. CDR3 nucleotides: TGTGCCTGGAGTTTATGGGGAGAGCAGCCCCAGCATTTT. Translating gives CAWSLWGEQPQHF. This chain joins TRBV30 and TRBJ1-5; D uncertain. Trimming cost V 2 bases and J 7 bases, with 12 bases left between them. This CDR3 has 13 residues. The V gene's germline CDR1 is GTSNPN and CDR2 SVGIG (reference sequence).

This clonotype has more than one count but fewer than ten. This chain uses TRBV24-1 with TRBJ2-5; D assignment may be TRBD1 or TRBD2 (5 bases each). Germline CDR1 and CDR2: KGHDR and SFDVKD. The CDR3 is made up of 17 amino acids. V lost 0 bases and J 2 bases, leaving 15 bases between the germline ends. The DNA of the CDR3 is TGTGCCACCAGTGATTTGCCCTCTCAGGGACGGCAAGAGACCCAGTACTTC. Its translation: CATSDLPSQGRQETQYF.

This chain links TRBV6-1 with TRBJ1-3; no clear D gene. From germline, CDR1 is MNHNS and CDR2 SASEGT. The CDR3 contains 15 residues. V was pared by 4 bases and J by 0 bases, with 10 bases between. CDR3 nucleotide sequence: TGTGCCAGCAGTGGTTCCTTCAGCTCTGGAAACACCATATATTTT. Encoded protein: CASSGSFSSGNTIYF.

This clonotype was recorded at least ten times. The rearrangement joins TRBV12-3 or TRBV12-4 to TRBJ1-2; 7 nucleotides match TRBD1. Losses at the gene ends were 5 bases for V and 2 bases for J; bases not matched to a gene: 5. This CDR3 spans 14 amino acids. CDR3 sequence reads: CASSQTGKNYGYTF. The CDR3 nucleotides read TGTGCCAGCAGTCAGACAGGGAAAAACTATGGCTACACCTTC.

In its sample, this clonotype was seen a few times. The rearrangement uses TRBV6-1 and TRBJ1-5; weak D call: TRBD1 (5 bases). Germline V lookup: CDR1 MNHNS, CDR2 SASEGT. This CDR3 is 16 amino acids long. Trimming removed 2 bases at V and 0 bases at J, with 11 bases between. CDR3 nucleotide sequence: TGTGCCAGCAGTGAATCCGGGGCATATAGCAATCAGCCCCAGCATTTT. Amino acids: CASSESGAYSNQPQHF.

CDR3 DNA sequence: TGTGCCACCAGCAGAGGAGCCTGGTTCCTTACAGGGAATGGCTACACCTTC. Residues: CATSRGAWFLTGNGYTF. The chain recombines TRBV15 with TRBJ1-2; TRBD1 might be the D (6 bases). V was trimmed by 1 base and J by 6 bases, leaving 21 bases between them. The germline V gene has CDR1 LNHNV and CDR2 YYDKDF (reference sequence). The CDR3 loop spans 17 amino acids.

At least ten counts were recorded for this clonotype. This rearrangement joins TRBV28 to TRBJ2-7, with D possibly matching TRBD2 (5 bases). CDR3 length: 13 amino acids. With 5 bases removed from V and 2 bases from J, the gap between germline ends came to 10 bases. Germline-derived CDR1 and CDR2 are MDHEN and SYDVKM. The CDR3 DNA reads TGTGCCAGCAGTCCCGGGGTCACCTACGAGCAGTACTTC. This sequence encodes CASSPGVTYEQYF.

A few counts support this clonotype. The rearrangement joins TRBV5-1 to TRBJ2-1; D is unclear. Between the trimmed V and J ends, which lost 4 bases and 8 bases, there was a span of 22 bases. This CDR3 is built from 16 residues. Germline values: CDR1 SGHRS, CDR2 YFSETQ. The chain's CDR3 is CASSPLPGVALHEQFF. As DNA, the CDR3 is TGCGCCAGCAGCCCCTTACCAGGCGTGGCACTCCATGAGCAGTTCTTC.

This clonotype was seen many times. The rearrangement links TRBV12-3 or TRBV12-4 to TRBJ1-4; D remains ambiguous. With 1 base removed from V and 7 bases from J, the gap between germline ends came to 4 bases. The CDR3 length is 12 residues. CDR3 sequence (DNA): TGTGCCAGCAGTTTAGTAGGTGAAAAACTGTTTTTT. It yields the protein CASSLVGEKLFF.

This chain uses TRBV9 with TRBJ2-2, with unresolved D. V was clipped by 2 bases and J by 3 bases, with 11 bases between them. The length of the CDR3 is 15 residues. Germline CDR1 reads SGDLS; CDR2 reads YYNGEE. The CDR3 DNA reads TGTGCCAGCAGCGTCGGGTTCCAGGACACCGGGGAGCTGTTTTTT. This translates into CASSVGFQDTGELFF. The entire variable domain, with the rest obtained from reference TRBV9 and TRBJ2-2, is as follows: DSGVTQTPKHLITATGQRVTLRCSPRSGDLSVYWYQQSLDQGLQFLIQYYNGEERAKGNILERFSAQQFPDLHSELNLSSLELGDSALYFCASSVGFQDTGELFFGEGSRLTVL.

CDR3 sequence (DNA): TGTGCCAGCAGCTTAAAACGGGATACGCAGTATTTT. Its protein product is CASSLKRDTQYF. The chain is built from TRBV5-6 and TRBJ2-3; D gene unclear. The CDR3 runs to 12 residues. From germline, CDR1 is SGHDT and CDR2 YYEEEE. Between the trimmed V and J ends, which lost 2 bases and 6 bases, there was a span of 7 bases.

This clonotype was observed many times. The chain uses TRBV30 and TRBJ2-7; 7 bases map to TRBD1. V was clipped by 4 bases and J by 5 bases; unmatched bases: 5. This CDR3 contains 12 residues. Germline CDR1 is GTSNPN and CDR2 is SVGIG (reference sequence). CDR3 protein: CAWNLGGHEQYF. The CDR3 nucleotides are TGTGCCTGGAATTTAGGGGGCCACGAGCAGTACTTC.

The chain employs TRBV29-1 and TRBJ2-7; D possibly uses TRBD1 or TRBD2 (5 bases each). The CDR3 runs 12 residues. Germline assignment: CDR1 SQVTM and CDR2 ANQGSEA. V was cut by 4 bases and J by 1 base, with 8 bases left in between. The CDR3 nucleotides read TGCAGCGTTGGGGACCTTTCCTACGAGCAGTACTTC. This sequence encodes CSVGDLSYEQYF.

This chain joins TRBV28 and TRBJ2-2; 10 positions agree with TRBD1. The CDR3 has 15 residues. Germline V gene data show CDR1 as MDHEN and CDR2 as SYDVKM. Unmatched junction bases numbered 6, after V lost 5 bases and J lost 6 bases. Here the CDR3 reads CASSIRDRGPGELFF. The DNA for the CDR3 is TGTGCCAGCAGTATCCGGGACAGGGGTCCCGGGGAGCTGTTTTTT.

This clonotype was detected many times. The V call is TRBV7-9, the J call TRBJ2-3; 15 bases align to TRBD2. The J segment lost 0 bases and the V segment lost 5 bases, leaving 3 bases of the junction unmatched. The CDR3 spans 17 residues. In germline, CDR1 is SEHNR, CDR2 FQNEAQ (reference sequence). CDR3 sequence: CASSRGLAGGSTDTQYF. The CDR3, as DNA: TGTGCCAGCAGCCGAGGACTAGCGGGAGGGAGCACAGATACGCAGTATTTT.

There are a few counts of this clonotype. The rearrangement uses TRBV19 and TRBJ2-3, with 11 bases matching TRBD2. Trimming removed 10 bases from V and 5 bases from J; junction bases left unmatched: 8. Germline CDR1 LNHDA, CDR2 SQIVND (reference sequence). The CDR3 runs 14 residues. CDR3 in DNA: TGTGCCACCCGTAGCGGGAGGGCCATAGATACGCAGTATTTT. Translating it yields CATRSGRAIDTQYF.

This clonotype was recorded a few times. V gene TRBV7-9 combines with J gene TRBJ2-1, with 8 bases fitting TRBD1. The CDR3 has 13 amino acids. CDR1 is SEHNR and CDR2 is FQNEAQ in the germline V gene (reference sequence). The trim removed 4 bases at V and 10 bases at J, leaving 6 bases unmatched. The CDR3 bases are TGTGCCAGCAGCTCTAAGGACAGGGACGAGCAGTTCTTC. Protein product: CASSSKDRDEQFF. Based on the CDR3 plus reference TRBV7-9 and TRBJ2-1, the full variable domain is DTGVSQNPRHKITKRGQNVTFRCDPISEHNRLYWYRQTLGQGPEFLTYFQNEAQLEKSRLLSDRFSAERPKGSFSTLEIQRTEQGDSAMYLCASSSKDRDEQFFGPGTRLTVL.

This clonotype was counted many times. This chain uses TRBV7-2 with TRBJ2-7, with a possible D match to TRBD1 (8 bases). V lost 5 bases and J lost 3, with 17 bases in between. Germline V gene data show CDR1 as SGHTA and CDR2 as FQGNSA. The CDR3 is 15 residues long. This CDR3 reads CASSLTTGGVYEQYF. As DNA, the CDR3 is TGTGCCAGCAGCCTAACCACAGGGGGGGTCTACGAGCAGTACTTC. The full variable domain, with the rest looked up from reference TRBV7-2 and TRBJ2-7, is GAGVSQSPSNKVTEKGKDVELRCDPISGHTALYWYRQSLGQGLEFLIYFQGNSAPDKSGLPSDRFSAERTGGSVSTLTIQRTQQEDSAVYLCASSLTTGGVYEQYFGPGTRLTVT.

A note on this clonotype: A much larger clone is a single base away; this may be a read error. The V call is TRBV12-3 or TRBV12-4, the J call TRBJ2-5, with D possibly matching TRBD2 (7 bases). This CDR3 has 12 amino acids. Trimming removed 8 bases from V and 7 bases from J, with 14 bases in between. The CDR3 is CASRRRGGTQYF. The DNA of the CDR3 is TGTGCCAGCCGACGGAGGGGGGGGACCCAGTACTTC.

This chain links TRBV7-8 with TRBJ1-1; D is unclear. This CDR3 region has 13 residues. Trimming pared 8 bases from V and 1 base from J, leaving 11 bases between. Germline V CDR1 and CDR2: SGHVS, FQNEAQ. The CDR3 sequence is CASSTHRNTEAFF. In DNA, the CDR3 is TGTGCCAGCTCAACCCACAGGAACACTGAAGCTTTCTTT. Filled out from reference TRBV7-8 and TRBJ1-1, the complete variable domain reads GAGVSQSPRYKVAKRGQDVALRCDPISGHVSLFWYQQALGQGPEFLTYFQNEAQLDKSGLPSDRFFAERPEGSVSTLKIQRTQQEDSAVYLCASSTHRNTEAFFGQGTRLTVV.

This clonotype has ten or more counts. The chain links TRBV11-3 to TRBJ2-7; 8 bases match TRBD1. CDR3 length: 14 amino acids. Germline CDR1 is SGHNT and CDR2 is YENEEA. V lost 5 bases, J lost 5 bases, and 8 bases stayed unmatched. The CDR3 nucleotides are TGTGCCAGCAGCGCCCGGACAGGGATCCACGAGCAGTACTTC. It is translated as CASSARTGIHEQYF.